The 31 T cell receptor beta chains below come from one sample, sequenced in a study of blood T cell repertoires in COVID-19. Assay used: immunoSEQ multiplex PCR; TCRdb lists only in-frame clones, some missing. The sample lists fewer than 350,000 clones; around 90% were seen once. Sample: peripheral blood. The receptors shown here come from a woman aged 25 to 39 with COVID-19, enrolled during active disease.

The chain joins TRBV25-1 to TRBJ2-1; 8 bases map to TRBD2. J was trimmed by 1 base and V by 6 bases; bases with no gene match: 14. This CDR3 has 18 amino acids. Germline V CDR1 and CDR2: MGHDK, SYGVNS. This CDR3 is CASSAPHSGTRSYNEQFF. The CDR3 nucleotides read TGTGCCAGCAGCGCCCCTCATAGCGGGACGCGATCCTACAATGAGCAGTTCTTC.

This clone was seen a handful of times. This rearrangement joins TRBV5-1 to TRBJ2-1, with a weak D call TRBD2 (6 bases). Trimming left V 0 bases short and J 15 bases short, with 19 bases between. The CDR3 totals 14 residues. CDR1 is SGHRS, CDR2 YFSETQ, per germline. CDR3 loop: CASSLGDGGKGRFF. In DNA form, the CDR3 reads TGCGCCAGCAGCTTGGGGGACGGCGGGAAAGGGAGGTTCTTC.

The rearrangement joins TRBV28 to TRBJ2-7; D uncertain. The CDR3 length is 14 residues. The V gene lost 1 base and the J gene lost 3 bases, with 10 bases spanning the gap. CDR1 MDHEN and CDR2 SYDVKM come from the germline V gene. The CDR3 DNA reads TGTGCCAGCAGTTTATTTGCTAACTACTACGAGCAGTACTTC. Translated: CASSLFANYYEQYF.

The chain joins TRBV10-1 to TRBJ2-1; D may be TRBD1 (5 bases). CDR1 and CDR2 from the germline V gene are WNHNN and SYGVQD (reference sequence). V dropped 0 bases and J dropped 3 bases, with 12 bases sitting between them. This CDR3 spans 16 amino acids. Here the CDR3 reads CASSESSRGSYNEQFF. The CDR3 coding sequence is TGCGCCAGCAGTGAGTCGAGTAGGGGAAGCTACAATGAGCAGTTCTTC.

The V and J genes are TRBV27 and TRBJ2-7, with 14 positions matching TRBD2. V was pared by 4 bases and J by 6 bases, with 5 bases of the junction left unmatched. Germline V gene data show CDR1 as MNHEY and CDR2 as SMNVEV (reference sequence). This CDR3 has 15 amino acids. The CDR3 is CASSSGTSGSGEQYF. CDR3 sequence (DNA): TGTGCCAGCAGTTCCGGGACTAGCGGGAGTGGCGAGCAGTACTTC.

This sequence joins TRBV4-2 and TRBJ2-3; 12 positions match TRBD2. The CDR3 spans 16 residues. Germline V lookup: CDR1 LGHNA, CDR2 YNFKEQ. Trimming cost V 4 bases and J 5 bases; bases outside gene matches: 7. The CDR3 DNA sequence: TGTGCCAGCAGCCCGAGACTAGCGGGAGAAGGAGATACGCAGTATTTT. It encodes CASSPRLAGEGDTQYF.

The V call is TRBV4-3, the J call TRBJ2-1; D gene ambiguous. The V end lost 0 bases, the J end lost 0 bases, and 6 bases lay between the germline ends. In germline, CDR1 is LGHNA, CDR2 YSLEER. This CDR3 contains 15 residues. The chain's CDR3 is CASSQDSSSYNEQFF. Here the CDR3 DNA reads TGCGCCAGCAGCCAAGATTCGAGCTCCTACAATGAGCAGTTCTTC.

The chain recombines TRBV10-1 with TRBJ2-7, with 8 positions matching TRBD2. CDR1 and CDR2 (germline): WNHNN, SYGVQD (reference sequence). The CDR3 sequence is 15 residues long. J was trimmed by 3 bases and V by 3 bases; bases with no gene match: 7. This CDR3 is CASSDRASGFYEQYF. In DNA, the CDR3 is TGCGCCAGCAGTGATAGGGCTAGCGGGTTCTACGAGCAGTACTTC.

The chain uses TRBV5-1 and TRBJ2-3, with TRBD1 identical over 8 bases. Germline lookup yields CDR1 SGHRS and CDR2 YFSETQ. Losses at the gene ends were 0 bases for V and 2 bases for J; bases not matched to a gene: 5. This CDR3 region has 16 residues. The CDR3 loop reads CASSLAGQGATDTQYF. The CDR3 DNA reads TGCGCCAGCAGCTTGGCCGGCCAGGGGGCCACAGATACGCAGTATTTT. The full variable domain, its missing parts supplied by reference TRBV5-1 and TRBJ2-3, is KAGVTQTPRYLIKTRGQQVTLSCSPISGHRSVSWYQQTPGQGLQFLFEYFSETQRNKGNFPGRFSGRQFSNSRSEMNVSTLELGDSALYLCASSLAGQGATDTQYFGPGTRLTVL.

The chain employs TRBV6-5 and TRBJ1-2; 8 bases line up with TRBD1. The trim removed 4 bases at V and 4 bases at J, leaving 11 bases unmatched. Germline V lookup: CDR1 MNHEY, CDR2 SVGAGI. The CDR3 extends over 16 amino acids. CDR3 DNA sequence: TGTGCCAGCAGTTTACAAGGACAGGGCGGGGGCTATGGCTACACCTTC. Its protein product is CASSLQGQGGGYGYTF.

This sequence joins TRBV5-4 and TRBJ2-5, with 7 bases identical to TRBD2. This CDR3 contains 15 residues. V shed 0 bases and J 4 bases; nucleotides not matched to a gene: 6. The germline V gene has CDR1 SGHNT and CDR2 YYREEE (reference sequence). CDR3 DNA sequence: TGTGCCAGCAGCTTGGGCCGACTAGCTTCAGAGACCCAGTACTTC. Amino acids: CASSLGRLASETQYF.

This clone was picked up a small number of times. This chain joins TRBV2 and TRBJ1-5, with 9 bases lining up with TRBD1. Germline values: CDR1 SNHLY, CDR2 FYNNEI. With 8 bases clipped from V and 4 bases from J, the junction kept 3 bases outside the gene matches. The CDR3 runs to 13 residues. For the CDR3, the DNA is TGTGCCAGCGGACAGGGGCGGAATCAGCCCCAGCATTTT. Translated, it gives CASGQGRNQPQHF.

V is TRBV12-3 or TRBV12-4 and J is TRBJ2-7; 8 nucleotides line up with TRBD2. The V segment lost 3 bases and the J segment 6 bases; nucleotides outside the gene matches: 4. There are 13 residues in the CDR3. CDR3 in amino acids: CASSFKRETEQYF. The DNA of the CDR3 is TGTGCCAGCAGTTTCAAGCGGGAGACCGAGCAGTACTTC.

This clone was detected only once. This chain uses TRBV30 with TRBJ1-2, with 7 bases that match TRBD1. This CDR3 spans 12 amino acids. Germline V gene lookup returns CDR1 GTSNPN and CDR2 SVGIG (reference sequence). CDR3 region: CAHRRQGRGYTF. The CDR3 DNA is TGTGCACATAGGCGACAGGGCCGTGGCTACACCTTC.

The chain has TRBV19 and TRBJ2-7; the D gene is possibly TRBD2 (6 bases). CDR3 length: 11 residues. Trimming left V 5 bases short and J 12 bases short, with 14 bases between. From germline, CDR1 is LNHDA and CDR2 SQIVND (reference sequence). DNA of the CDR3: TGTGCCAGTAGTGGTGGGGGGATGTCGTACTTC. Translating gives CASSGGGMSYF.

The genes are TRBV5-1 and TRBJ2-1; the D gene is possibly TRBD1 (5 bases). Germline assignment: CDR1 SGHRS and CDR2 YFSETQ. Trimming shortened V by 4 bases and J by 8 bases, and 13 bases separated the two germline ends. This CDR3 comprises 13 residues. CDR3 in amino acids: CASSTDTRDEQFF. The CDR3 bases are TGCGCCAGCAGCACCGACACCAGGGATGAGCAGTTCTTC.

This chain connects TRBV3-1 (or the pseudogene TRBV3-2) to TRBJ2-7, with 12 bases matching TRBD2. The V segment lost 4 bases and the J segment 3 bases; nucleotides outside the gene matches: 7. The V gene's germline CDR1 is LGHDT and CDR2 YNNKEL (reference sequence). The CDR3 spans 16 residues. Written as DNA, the CDR3 is TGTGCCAGCAGCCTTCAGACTAGCGGGAGCCTCTACGAGCAGTACTTC. Residues: CASSLQTSGSLYEQYF.

The V and J genes are TRBV7-3 and TRBJ1-6; 9 bases align to TRBD1. Germline V gene data show CDR1 as SGHTA and CDR2 as FQGTGA. The CDR3 totals 19 residues. V shed 1 base and J 0 bases; nucleotides not matched to a gene: 7. CDR3 sequence (DNA): TGTGCCAGCAGCTTAAATCGGGACAGGGATTTCTCCTATAATTCACCCCTCCACTTT. Translation gives CASSLNRDRDFSYNSPLHF. Complete variable domain (other parts from reference TRBV7-3 and TRBJ1-6): GAGVSQTPSNKVTEKGKYVELRCDPISGHTALYWYRQSLGQGPEFLIYFQGTGAADDSGLPNDRFFAVRPEGSVSTLKIQRTERGDSAVYLCASSLNRDRDFSYNSPLHFGNGTRLTVT.

V and J are TRBV11-2 and TRBJ2-4; tentatively, D is TRBD2 (7 bases). The CDR3 runs 18 residues. With 4 bases removed from V and 1 base from J, the gap between germline ends came to 20 bases. Germline V lookup: CDR1 SGHAT, CDR2 FQNNGV. In DNA, the CDR3 is TGTGCCAGCAGCTCCCGGCCTGGGGGGGGCGCGGCCAAAAACATTCAGTACTTC. Translating gives CASSSRPGGGAAKNIQYF.

This rearrangement joins TRBV5-6 to TRBJ2-1; D unclear. The CDR3 consists of 14 residues. Germline lookup yields CDR1 SGHDT and CDR2 YYEEEE. Trimming removed 0 bases from V and 2 bases from J, with 6 bases in between. CDR3 region: CASSLGAPYNEQFF. The CDR3 DNA sequence: TGTGCCAGCAGCTTGGGGGCACCCTACAATGAGCAGTTCTTC.

The genes are TRBV7-9 and TRBJ2-2; 9 bases agree with TRBD1. J was trimmed by 6 bases and V by 4 bases; bases with no gene match: 0. The CDR3 covers 13 residues. Per germline, CDR1 SEHNR and CDR2 FQNEAQ (reference sequence). The CDR3 is CASSWTGAGELFF. The CDR3 DNA sequence: TGTGCCAGCAGCTGGACAGGGGCCGGGGAGCTGTTTTTT.

The chain links TRBV2 to TRBJ1-4; tentatively, D is TRBD1 (5 bases). The CDR3 length is 15 residues. Germline CDR1 and CDR2: SNHLY and FYNNEI. The V end was cut by 3 bases, the J end by 11 bases, with 19 bases between. The CDR3, as DNA: TGTGCCAGCAGTGACTATACTGGCCCGAAGGGGAAACTGTTTTTT. Protein sequence: CASSDYTGPKGKLFF.

This clone was counted a few times. J is TRBJ2-1 and V is TRBV7-9; 8 nucleotides match TRBD2. Germline loops: CDR1 SEHNR, CDR2 FQNEAQ (reference sequence). The CDR3 is made up of 17 amino acids. The ends lost 5 bases at V and 3 bases at J; junction bases unmatched: 12. The CDR3 sequence: CASSPLSGGGNYNEQFF. CDR3 DNA: TGTGCCAGCAGCCCACTAAGCGGGGGCGGGAACTACAATGAGCAGTTCTTC. Full variable domain (missing parts from reference TRBV7-9 and TRBJ2-1): DTGVSQNPRHKITKRGQNVTFRCDPISEHNRLYWYRQTLGQGPEFLTYFQNEAQLEKSRLLSDRFSAERPKGSFSTLEIQRTEQGDSAMYLCASSPLSGGGNYNEQFFGPGTRLTVL.

The chain links TRBV7-9 to TRBJ2-7; 10 bases align to TRBD2. This CDR3 comprises 15 residues. Trimming took 1 base from V and 5 from J; bases not matched to a gene: 5. Germline lookup yields CDR1 SEHNR and CDR2 FQNEAQ (reference sequence). The CDR3 nucleotides read TGTGCCAGCAGCTTAGGAGGGACTAGCGACCACGAGCAGTACTTC. This gives the protein CASSLGGTSDHEQYF.

The chain uses TRBV7-3 and TRBJ2-1; TRBD2 matches 9 bases. Germline V gives CDR1 SGHTA, CDR2 FQGTGA. Trimming removed 1 base from V and 10 bases from J; junction bases left unmatched: 8. The CDR3 totals 15 residues. The chain's CDR3 is CASSLKRGRVGEQFF. CDR3 nucleotide sequence: TGTGCCAGCAGCTTAAAGCGCGGGAGGGTCGGGGAGCAGTTCTTC.

This rearrangement joins TRBV4-2 to TRBJ2-5, with TRBD1 matching 7 bases. The CDR3 has 15 amino acids. V dropped 4 bases and J dropped 2; count of bases not matched to a gene: 7. Germline V CDR1 and CDR2: LGHNA, YNFKEQ. CDR3 nucleotides: TGTGCCAGCAGCCCCCGGGGACAGATACAAGAGACCCAGTACTTC. It yields the protein CASSPRGQIQETQYF.

The V and J genes are TRBV28 and TRBJ1-2, with D maybe TRBD1 (6 bases). Trimming pared 7 bases from V and 3 bases from J, leaving 12 bases between. The CDR3 consists of 13 residues. Germline values: CDR1 MDHEN, CDR2 SYDVKM. The CDR3 here is CASKVGADYGYTF. DNA of the CDR3: TGTGCCAGCAAAGTGGGGGCTGACTATGGCTACACCTTC.

This chain joins TRBV15 and TRBJ2-2; D possibly corresponds to TRBD2 (5 bases). Trimming took 1 base from V and 9 from J, leaving 12 bases between them. The V gene's germline CDR1 is LNHNV and CDR2 YYDKDF (reference sequence). This CDR3 has 14 residues. CDR3 bases: TGTGCCACCAGCAGAGGGTCACGGGGTTGGGAGCTGTTTTTT. It yields the protein CATSRGSRGWELFF.

This sequence joins TRBV4-3 and TRBJ2-1; 10 nucleotides align to TRBD2. Unmatched junction bases numbered 4, after V lost 1 base and J lost 7 bases. The CDR3 covers 15 residues. Germline V lookup: CDR1 LGHNA, CDR2 YSLEER. Written as DNA, the CDR3 is TGCGCCAGCAGCCAAGGGTCTAGCGGGAGTAATGAGCAGTTCTTC. Translated: CASSQGSSGSNEQFF.

CDR3 residues: CASQVDRARGNQPQHF. The CDR3 coding sequence is TGTGCCAGCCAGGTGGACAGGGCCCGGGGCAATCAGCCCCAGCATTTT. The chain has TRBV2 and TRBJ1-5; TRBD1 aligns across 8 bases. V dropped 8 bases and J dropped 2; count of bases not matched to a gene: 11. Looked up from germline, CDR1 is SNHLY and CDR2 is FYNNEI. This CDR3 is 16 amino acids long. Full variable domain (rest looked up from reference TRBV2 and TRBJ1-5): EPEVTQTPSHQVTQMGQEVILRCVPISNHLYFYWYRQILGQKVEFLVSFYNNEISEKSEIFDDQFSVERPDGSNFTLKIRSTKLEDSAMYFCASQVDRARGNQPQHFGDGTRLSIL.

The V and J genes are TRBV6-1 and TRBJ1-6; no reliable D call. CDR1 is MNHNS and CDR2 is SASEGT in the germline V gene. V was cut by 1 base and J by 7 bases, with 11 bases left in between. This CDR3 has 15 residues. The CDR3 sequence is CASSEVVGRNSPLHF. The CDR3 DNA reads as TGTGCCAGCAGTGAAGTCGTAGGGAGGAATTCACCCCTCCACTTT.